One sample yielded the 20 T cell receptor beta chains listed below, sequenced in a study of cytotoxic CD8 clonotypes in ibrutinib-treated CLL. Only in-frame clones appear in the TCRdb table, and some are missing; sequencing was by immunoSEQ multiplex PCR. Found here are about 57,000 clones, roughly 50% of them singletons; the top ten hold around 21%. The source material was PBMCs, sampled after 24 months of ibrutinib treatment. Source of these receptors: a human donor with chronic lymphocytic leukemia.

The chain is built from TRBV4-1 and TRBJ1-2; TRBD1 aligns across 10 bases. V lost 2 bases and J lost 8; bases outside the gene matches: 11. CDR3 length equals 16 residues. In germline, CDR1 is MGHRA, CDR2 YSYEKL. CDR3 amino acids: CASSQRNRDRGDGYTF. CDR3 bases: TGCGCCAGCAGCCAAAGGAACCGGGACAGGGGCGACGGCTACACCTTC.

There are many counts of this clone. DNA for the CDR3: TGTGCCAGCAGCTTGTTAGGGTTACGTGAAAAACTGTTTTTT. Protein: CASSLLGLREKLFF. This sequence joins TRBV5-6 and TRBJ1-4; unclear D gene. Trimming removed 1 base at V and 7 bases at J, with 11 bases between. The CDR3 has 14 amino acids. CDR1 and CDR2 from the germline V gene are SGHDT and YYEEEE.

Here the CDR3 reads CASSLGQGYNYGYTF. Written as DNA, the CDR3 is TGTGCCAGCAGCTTAGGACAGGGGTATAACTATGGCTACACCTTC. This sequence joins TRBV11-2 and TRBJ1-2; 8 positions agree with TRBD1. The CDR3 totals 15 residues. CDR1 and CDR2 from the germline V gene are SGHAT and FQNNGV. V shed 1 base and J 1 base; nucleotides not matched to a gene: 2.

This clone showed up just once. The chain couples TRBV7-6 to TRBJ2-6; perhaps TRBD1 as D (7 bases). CDR1 and CDR2 (germline): SGHVS, FNYEAQ. V was shortened by 3 bases and J by 2 bases, with 11 bases between the two germline ends. CDR3 length equals 16 residues. The CDR3 coding sequence is TGTGCCAGCAGCTTTCCAGGGGGGACTGGGGCCAACGTCCTGACTTTC. Translation: CASSFPGGTGANVLTF.

This sequence joins TRBV28 and TRBJ1-5; possibly TRBD1 for D (5 bases). The CDR3 spans 14 residues. V lost 7 bases and J 7 bases, leaving 17 bases between the germline ends. In germline, CDR1 is MDHEN, CDR2 SYDVKM. CDR3 region: CASKGEGFRQPQHF. CDR3 nucleotide sequence: TGTGCCAGCAAGGGAGAGGGGTTTCGGCAGCCCCAGCATTTT.

CDR3 residues: CASSVGTHSATDTQYF. The CDR3 nucleotides are TGTGCCAGCAGCGTAGGGACTCATAGTGCCACAGATACGCAGTATTTT. V and J are TRBV9 and TRBJ2-3; D perhaps matches TRBD2 (5 bases). The CDR3 covers 16 residues. V dropped 0 bases and J dropped 2 bases, with 13 bases sitting between them. The germline V gene has CDR1 SGDLS and CDR2 YYNGEE.

This clone was found a few times. The DNA of the CDR3 is TGTGCCAGCAGCTTAACCGCGGGTCTCGGGGAGCAGTTCTTC. The encoded protein is CASSLTAGLGEQFF. The V gene is TRBV7-2, the J gene TRBJ2-1; maybe TRBD2 (5 bases). This CDR3 contains 14 residues. Per germline, CDR1 SGHTA and CDR2 FQGNSA. Between the trimmed V and J ends, which lost 2 bases and 10 bases, there was a span of 15 bases. Filled out from reference TRBV7-2 and TRBJ2-1, the complete variable domain reads GAGVSQSPSNKVTEKGKDVELRCDPISGHTALYWYRQSLGQGLEFLIYFQGNSAPDKSGLPSDRFSAERTGGSVSTLTIQRTQQEDSAVYLCASSLTAGLGEQFFGPGTRLTVL.

This clone was seen a few times. The genes are TRBV7-6 and TRBJ1-1; no clear D gene. V was shortened by 6 bases and J by 1 base, with 9 bases between the two germline ends. Germline V gene sequence: CDR1 SGHVS, CDR2 FNYEAQ. The CDR3 covers 13 residues. CDR3 sequence (DNA): TGTGCCAGCAGGAAAGATTGGAACACTGAAGCTTTCTTT. As protein: CASRKDWNTEAFF.

This clone occurred a few times. The chain links TRBV6-1 to TRBJ1-2; 7 bases fit TRBD1. From germline, CDR1 is MNHNS and CDR2 SASEGT. The J segment lost 2 bases and the V segment lost 6 bases, leaving 6 bases of the junction unmatched. The CDR3 runs 14 residues. For the CDR3, the DNA is TGTGCCAGCAGGGTATCAGGGGGGAACTATGGCTACACCTTC. It encodes CASRVSGGNYGYTF.

The chain links TRBV5-1 to TRBJ2-2; weak D call: TRBD1 (7 bases). V lost 6 bases, J lost 0 bases, and 18 bases lay in between. The germline V gene encodes CDR1 SGHRS and CDR2 YFSETQ. This CDR3 region has 17 residues. The CDR3 loop reads CASNFGGGGPNTGELFF. Here the CDR3 DNA reads TGCGCCAGCAACTTCGGAGGGGGCGGCCCGAACACCGGGGAGCTGTTTTTT.

The J gene is TRBJ2-1, the V gene TRBV18; D is possibly TRBD2 (5 bases). The CDR3 spans 15 residues. Germline CDR1 is KGHSH and CDR2 is LQKENI. V was cut by 3 bases and J by 3 bases, with 12 bases left in between. The CDR3 sequence: CASSPAERFYNEQFF. The CDR3 DNA sequence: TGTGCCAGCTCACCCGCGGAGCGGTTCTACAATGAGCAGTTCTTC.

This clone was recorded many times. The genes are TRBV6-1 and TRBJ1-6, with TRBD1 matching over 7 bases. Germline CDR1 and CDR2: MNHNS and SASEGT. V dropped 6 bases and J dropped 6; count of bases not matched to a gene: 2. The CDR3 runs 13 residues. This CDR3 is CASRWDSNSPLHF. CDR3 DNA: TGTGCCAGCAGGTGGGACAGTAATTCACCCCTCCACTTT.

V is TRBV30 and J is TRBJ1-1; D remains ambiguous. The CDR3 is made up of 13 amino acids. V was cut by 2 bases and J by 1 base, with 8 bases left in between. Germline V CDR1 and CDR2: GTSNPN, SVGIG (reference sequence). CDR3 sequence: CAWSLTTNTEAFF. In DNA, the CDR3 is TGTGCCTGGAGTCTTACAACGAACACTGAAGCTTTCTTT.

The table lists this clone with a count of one. The gene calls are TRBV30 and TRBJ2-7; TRBD1 matches at 9 bases. CDR1 GTSNPN and CDR2 SVGIG come from the germline V gene (reference sequence). CDR3 length equals 15 residues. Trimming removed 0 bases from V and 3 bases from J; junction bases left unmatched: 6. The CDR3 loop reads CAWSVSTGGGYEQYF. CDR3 DNA: TGTGCCTGGAGTGTCTCGACAGGGGGTGGCTACGAGCAGTACTTC.

This clone showed up just a few times. V gene TRBV18 combines with J gene TRBJ2-6; D remains ambiguous. V lost 5 bases and J 5 bases, leaving 13 bases between the germline ends. The CDR3 contains 15 residues. The germline V gene has CDR1 KGHSH and CDR2 LQKENI. CDR3 nucleotides: TGTGCCAGCTCATCAGACACCTCATGGGCCAACGTCCTGACTTTC. Protein: CASSSDTSWANVLTF.

V and J are TRBV29-1 and TRBJ2-7; possibly TRBD1 or TRBD2 for D (5 bases each). Germline lookup yields CDR1 SQVTM and CDR2 ANQGSEA. This CDR3 region has 13 residues. The V end lost 6 bases, the J end lost 1 base, and 13 bases lay between the germline ends. The CDR3 coding sequence is TGCAGCGTCCTTCTGGGACCGTCCTACGAGCAGTACTTC. It codes for CSVLLGPSYEQYF.

This clone occurred many times. The CDR3 nucleotides read TGTGCCAGCAGTCAGTCCGTTGGGGCCCAGCCCCAGCATTTT. Protein product: CASSQSVGAQPQHF. V gene TRBV6-5 combines with J gene TRBJ1-5, with TRBD1 as a possible D gene (5 bases). Trimming removed 5 bases from V and 7 bases from J, with 15 bases in between. The germline CDR1 and CDR2 sequences are MNHEY and SVGAGI. This CDR3 has 14 amino acids.

This chain connects TRBV6-1 to TRBJ1-2, with D possibly being TRBD1 (6 bases). From germline, CDR1 is MNHNS and CDR2 SASEGT. V was pared by 3 bases and J by 0 bases, with 14 bases between. CDR3 length: 16 amino acids. CDR3 in DNA: TGTGCCAGCAGTGACCAGGGGAAAGGAGCTAACTATGGCTACACCTTC. This encodes CASSDQGKGANYGYTF.

This chain joins TRBV6-8 and TRBJ2-7; TRBD1 matches at 11 bases. CDR3 length: 19 amino acids. V trimming: 0 bases; J trimming: 0 bases; junction bases outside the gene matches: 10. Germline CDR1 and CDR2: MNHGY and SAAAGT. This CDR3 is CASSYSADRGHQSSYEQYV. DNA for the CDR3: TGTGCCAGCAGTTACTCGGCGGACAGGGGGCATCAAAGCTCCTACGAGCAGTACGTC.

The chain links TRBV19 to TRBJ1-5, with no clear D. Deletions cut 6 bases from V and 5 bases from J, with 11 bases between. This CDR3 has 13 residues. CDR1 is LNHDA and CDR2 is SQIVND in the germline V gene (reference sequence). CDR3 region: CASRTWEDQPQHF. CDR3 nucleotides: TGTGCCAGTAGGACGTGGGAAGATCAGCCCCAGCATTTT.